These 30 T cell receptor beta chains share one sample of origin, sequenced in a study of cytotoxic CD8 clonotypes in ibrutinib-treated CLL. Only in-frame clones appear in the TCRdb table, and some are missing; sequencing was by immunoSEQ multiplex PCR. The table has some 130,000 clones, less than 90% seen once; the top ten hold approximately 3.5%. The source was PBMCs, collected after 24 months of ibrutinib treatment. Every receptor here comes from a human donor with chronic lymphocytic leukemia.

V usage is TRBV19 and J usage is TRBJ2-7; D not certain. Germline V gene sequence: CDR1 LNHDA, CDR2 SQIVND (reference sequence). The CDR3 consists of 17 residues. V dropped 0 bases and J dropped 0 bases, with 15 bases sitting between them. The CDR3 is CASSIDASIMSSYEQYF. CDR3 sequence (DNA): TGTGCCAGTAGTATAGATGCCTCTATTATGAGCTCCTACGAGCAGTACTTC.

The rearrangement links TRBV19 to TRBJ2-7; TRBD1 might be the D (5 bases). Germline CDR1 LNHDA, CDR2 SQIVND (reference sequence). Trimming stripped 5 bases from V and 9 bases from J, with 26 bases between. This CDR3 has 16 amino acids. The DNA for the CDR3 is TGTGCCAGTAGTCCGCTAACACAGTTGGGGCGCTCTGGGCAGTACTTC. Translation: CASSPLTQLGRSGQYF.

Concerning this clone: One end of the junction fails to match germline, which may point to a read error. The rearrangement links TRBV6-5 to TRBJ2-7, with TRBD2 as a possible D gene (6 bases). The germline V gene encodes CDR1 MNHEY and CDR2 SVGAGI. The CDR3 length is 13 residues. Here the CDR3 DNA reads TGTGCCAGCAGCTACTCACCCGGGAGTGAGCAGTACTTC. It is translated as CASSYSPGSEQYF.

The chain couples TRBV27 to TRBJ1-1; 7 bases are shared with TRBD1. V shed 6 bases and J 3 bases; nucleotides not matched to a gene: 10. CDR3 length equals 15 residues. The germline V gene encodes CDR1 MNHEY and CDR2 SMNVEV (reference sequence). CDR3 DNA sequence: TGTGCCAGCAGGGGGACAGCGGTTCGTTACACTGAAGCTTTCTTT. Its translation is CASRGTAVRYTEAFF.

CDR3 coding DNA: TGTGCCATCAGTGAGGAGGAATTCGGGCAGTACTTC. It codes for CAISEEEFGQYF. The chain carries TRBV10-3 and TRBJ2-7, with D unclear. Germline CDR1 and CDR2: ENHRY and SYGVKD. This CDR3 comprises 12 residues. V lost 2 bases, J lost 9 bases, and 11 bases lay in between.

The J gene is TRBJ1-2, the V gene TRBV6-1, with D tentatively TRBD1 (5 bases). Germline lookup yields CDR1 MNHNS and CDR2 SASEGT. The CDR3 runs 14 residues. Trimming cost V 6 bases and J 4 bases, with 15 bases left between them. The CDR3 here is CASSPGGTTYGYTF. The CDR3 DNA is TGTGCCAGCAGCCCGGGAGGGACTACCTATGGCTACACCTTC.

This clone was seen a single time. This chain links TRBV9 with TRBJ2-2; 11 bases fit TRBD1. Germline loops: CDR1 SGDLS, CDR2 YYNGEE. Trimming cost V 3 bases and J 0 bases; bases outside gene matches: 7. The CDR3 sequence is 18 residues long. The CDR3 DNA reads as TGTGCCAGCAGCGGTCGGACAGGGGGCCCGTCGAACACCGGGGAGCTGTTTTTT. It translates to CASSGRTGGPSNTGELFF.

The genes are TRBV19 and TRBJ2-3, with TRBD1 identical over 7 bases. The CDR3 covers 16 residues. With V trimmed by 4 bases and J by 4 bases, 11 bases remained unmatched. The V gene's germline CDR1 is LNHDA and CDR2 SQIVND (reference sequence). CDR3 sequence (DNA): TGTGCCAGTAGTAAAAACAGGGGAAGCGTTTCAGATACGCAGTATTTT. Translated, it gives CASSKNRGSVSDTQYF.

This clone was seen a few times. The V gene is TRBV19, the J gene TRBJ2-2; TRBD1 agrees at 11 bases. Germline-derived CDR1 and CDR2 are LNHDA and SQIVND (reference sequence). CDR3 length: 15 residues. Losses at the gene ends were 6 bases for V and 4 bases for J; bases not matched to a gene: 4. The CDR3 protein is CASRRGTGGTGELFF. The CDR3 DNA is TGTGCCAGTAGACGAGGGACAGGGGGCACCGGGGAGCTGTTTTTT.

This chain uses TRBV9 with TRBJ2-3; no firm D call. CDR1 SGDLS and CDR2 YYNGEE come from the germline V gene. V was pared by 4 bases and J by 4 bases, with 16 bases between. The CDR3 has 15 amino acids. The CDR3 reads CASSYRTAESDTQYF. The DNA of the CDR3 is TGTGCCAGCAGCTATAGGACGGCCGAATCAGATACGCAGTATTTT. The full variable domain, in which reference TRBV9 and TRBJ2-3 provide the parts outside the CDR3, is DSGVTQTPKHLITATGQRVTLRCSPRSGDLSVYWYQQSLDQGLQFLIQYYNGEERAKGNILERFSAQQFPDLHSELNLSSLELGDSALYFCASSYRTAESDTQYFGPGTRLTVL.

The genes are TRBV30 and TRBJ1-2, with D maybe TRBD1 (6 bases). CDR1 is GTSNPN and CDR2 is SVGIG in the germline V gene (reference sequence). Trimming stripped 2 bases from V and 6 bases from J, with 22 bases between. This CDR3 has 16 amino acids. The CDR3 DNA follows: TGTGCCTGGAGTCCTCCGAGGACAGTATTAGCTAATGGCTACACCTTC. Amino acids: CAWSPPRTVLANGYTF. The whole variable domain, remainder taken from reference TRBV30 and TRBJ1-2, is SQTIHQWPATLVQPVGSPLSLECTVEGTSNPNLYWYRQAAGRGLQLLFYSVGIGQISSEVPQNLSASRPQDRQFILSSKKLLLSDSGFYLCAWSPPRTVLANGYTFGSGTRLTVV.

This clone was picked up one time. This chain connects TRBV9 to TRBJ2-7; D might be TRBD1 (5 bases). Trimming cost V 0 bases and J 6 bases, with 13 bases left between them. Looked up from germline, CDR1 is SGDLS and CDR2 is YYNGEE. The CDR3 has 14 residues. CDR3 amino acids: CASSVGPGIGEQYF. The CDR3 DNA sequence: TGTGCCAGCAGCGTAGGACCAGGGATTGGCGAGCAGTACTTC.

The chain couples TRBV4-2 to TRBJ2-7; maybe TRBD2 (6 bases). The germline V gene has CDR1 LGHNA and CDR2 YNFKEQ. V lost 0 bases to trimming and J lost 9 bases, with 21 bases between them. The CDR3 totals 16 residues. CDR3 in amino acids: CASSQDRAGGVRGQYF. The CDR3, as DNA: TGTGCCAGCAGCCAAGATCGTGCAGGAGGGGTACGAGGGCAGTACTTC.

V and J are TRBV27 and TRBJ2-7; D gene ambiguous. The CDR3 covers 13 residues. Looked up from germline, CDR1 is MNHEY and CDR2 is SMNVEV (reference sequence). Trimming left V 5 bases short and J 2 bases short, with 10 bases between. The CDR3 DNA reads TGTGCCAGCAGTGACCTTAATACCTACGAGCAGTACTTC. Its protein product is CASSDLNTYEQYF.

The V and J genes are TRBV4-3 and TRBJ1-1; no clear D gene. Germline V gene data show CDR1 as LGHNA and CDR2 as YSLEER. This CDR3 has 13 amino acids. Trimming removed 8 bases from V and 1 base from J, with 11 bases in between. The CDR3 is CASRYTTNTEAFF. The CDR3 bases are TGCGCCAGCCGTTACACAACGAACACTGAAGCTTTCTTT.

V is TRBV25-1 and J is TRBJ2-7; possibly TRBD2 for D (5 bases). CDR1 and CDR2 (germline): MGHDK, SYGVNS. The CDR3 is 15 residues long. Deletions cut 5 bases from V and 0 bases from J, with 14 bases between. The CDR3 spells CASSTRAGISYEQYF. The CDR3 DNA reads as TGTGCCAGCAGTACGAGGGCCGGGATCTCCTACGAGCAGTACTTC.

The chain employs TRBV6-5 and TRBJ2-1; D uncertain. Germline loops: CDR1 MNHEY, CDR2 SVGAGI. The CDR3 totals 14 residues. The V end lost 7 bases, the J end lost 6 bases, and 16 bases lay between the germline ends. For the CDR3, the DNA is TGTGCCAGCACCACCCCGGACGTGATCAATGAGCAGTTCTTC. Its protein is CASTTPDVINEQFF.

The gene calls are TRBV7-2 and TRBJ2-5, with TRBD2 matching over 10 bases. V was pared by 5 bases and J by 5 bases, with 5 bases of the junction left unmatched. Germline assignment: CDR1 SGHTA and CDR2 FQGNSA. The CDR3 contains 14 residues. The DNA for the CDR3 is TGTGCCAGCAGCCCCCTAGCGGGGGTCGAGACCCAGTACTTC. Amino acid sequence: CASSPLAGVETQYF.

The DNA of the CDR3 is TGCGCCAGCAGTGATAAGGGGGCGCGAGAGACCCAGTACTTC. It translates to CASSDKGARETQYF. The rearrangement links TRBV10-1 to TRBJ2-5; 7 nucleotides match TRBD1. Germline V gene data show CDR1 as WNHNN and CDR2 as SYGVQD (reference sequence). The ends lost 3 bases at V and 4 bases at J; junction bases unmatched: 5. This CDR3 is built from 14 residues.

The V gene is TRBV7-2, the J gene TRBJ2-1; TRBD1 matches 8 bases. The CDR3 extends over 13 amino acids. Per the germline V gene, CDR1 is SGHTA and CDR2 is FQGNSA. The junction had 4 bases not matched to a gene; V was cut back by 5 bases and J by 7 bases. DNA of the CDR3: TGTGCCAGCAGCATGGACAGGGAAAATGAGCAGTTCTTC. It yields the protein CASSMDRENEQFF.

The J gene is TRBJ1-2, the V gene TRBV7-2; D might be TRBD1 (5 bases). Trimming left V 1 base short and J 3 bases short, with 9 bases between. The CDR3 extends over 14 amino acids. The germline V gene encodes CDR1 SGHTA and CDR2 FQGNSA. The CDR3 DNA reads TGTGCCAGCAGCTTAGGTAGGGGATACTATGGCTACACCTTC. Translation gives CASSLGRGYYGYTF.

The rearrangement uses TRBV7-9 and TRBJ1-2, with D possibly being TRBD1 (5 bases). CDR3 length: 14 residues. The V gene's germline CDR1 is SEHNR and CDR2 FQNEAQ (reference sequence). The V gene lost 4 bases and the J gene lost 4 bases, with 13 bases spanning the gap. Written as DNA, the CDR3 is TGTGCCAGCAGCTATGAGCTTGGGGGCTATGGCTACACCTTC. Translation: CASSYELGGYGYTF.

In its sample, this clone was seen a few times. This chain connects TRBV14 to TRBJ2-4; TRBD2 agrees at 12 bases. After removal of 5 bases from V and 4 bases from J, the junction contained 9 bases not matched to a gene. The V gene's germline CDR1 is SGHDN and CDR2 FVKESK. The CDR3 runs 17 residues. CDR3 region: CASSGGLAGSSKNIQYF. As DNA, the CDR3 is TGTGCCAGCAGCGGAGGACTAGCGGGGTCCTCAAAAAACATTCAGTACTTC.

The CDR3 DNA reads as TGTGCCAGTAGTATGAAGCGAGCAACTAATGAAAAACTGTTTTTT. This encodes CASSMKRATNEKLFF. This rearrangement joins TRBV19 to TRBJ1-4; D is unclear. With 3 bases removed from V and 0 bases from J, the gap between germline ends came to 8 bases. Germline loops: CDR1 LNHDA, CDR2 SQIVND (reference sequence). The CDR3 covers 15 residues.

This clone has only a few counts. The chain carries TRBV5-1 and TRBJ1-2; D uncertain. V was shortened by 4 bases and J by 1 base, with 5 bases between the two germline ends. This CDR3 is built from 12 residues. Germline assignment: CDR1 SGHRS and CDR2 YFSETQ. The CDR3 protein is CASSPRNYGYTF. The CDR3 DNA follows: TGCGCCAGCAGCCCGCGTAACTATGGCTACACCTTC.

CDR3 DNA sequence: TGTGCCAGCAGCTTAGTGGACGGTCTTCAGTACTTC. Its translation is CASSLVDGLQYF. The rearrangement links TRBV11-3 to TRBJ2-7, with D hard to call. CDR1 and CDR2 from the germline V gene are SGHNT and YENEEA. The length of the CDR3 is 12 residues. Trimming took off 1 base at V and 10 bases at J, with 11 bases between the two ends.

This chain connects TRBV7-8 to TRBJ2-1; D possibly corresponds to TRBD2 (6 bases). The CDR3 contains 14 residues. The V end was cut by 1 base, the J end by 4 bases, with 8 bases between. Germline V gene data show CDR1 as SGHVS and CDR2 as FQNEAQ. CDR3: CASSLDGLYNEQFF. In DNA, the CDR3 is TGTGCCAGCAGCTTAGACGGACTATACAATGAGCAGTTCTTC.

Only a few counts were recorded for this clone. The gene calls are TRBV18 and TRBJ1-5; 7 bases line up with TRBD1. Unmatched junction bases numbered 3, after V lost 3 bases and J lost 1 base. The CDR3 extends over 15 amino acids. Per germline, CDR1 KGHSH and CDR2 LQKENI. The CDR3 bases are TGTGCCAGCTCACCCCTACAGGGGAGCAATCAGCCCCAGCATTTT. This encodes CASSPLQGSNQPQHF.

V is TRBV19 and J is TRBJ2-5; 10 nucleotides match TRBD2. Germline CDR1 is LNHDA and CDR2 is SQIVND (reference sequence). V trimming: 5 bases; J trimming: 2 bases; junction bases outside the gene matches: 5. CDR3 size: 15 residues. CDR3 in amino acids: CASSLVAGGQETQYF. In nucleotides, the CDR3 is TGTGCCAGTAGTCTCGTAGCGGGGGGACAAGAGACCCAGTACTTC.

The table lists this clone with a count of one. The chain joins TRBV27 to TRBJ1-2; D is unclear. Trimming left V 2 bases short and J 3 bases short, with 10 bases between. The CDR3 length is 14 residues. Germline V gene data show CDR1 as MNHEY and CDR2 as SMNVEV (reference sequence). CDR3 amino acids: CASSLGGSYYGYTF. In DNA form, the CDR3 reads TGTGCCAGCAGTTTAGGAGGGTCTTACTATGGCTACACCTTC.